This is a list of T cell receptor beta chains from one sample in a study of Tregs in tolerant kidney transplant recipients. This table comes from immunoSEQ multiplex PCR, and its TCRdb copy is limited to in-frame clones, with some not included. The data contain 75,000 to 100,000 clones, around 94% of them seen just once; the ten biggest clones take up 4.5% to 5%. Input material: CD8+ T cells from blood. Every receptor here comes from a human donor in good health. CDR3s include the opening cysteine and the closing phenylalanine or tryptophan. D genes are given only for firm matches. Clone size, where shown, is once, few, many, or a class for clones that have expanded.

V gene	clone size	D gene	J gene	CDR3 DNA	CDR3 protein
TRBV13	-	-	TRBJ2-3	TGTGCCAGCAGCCCCCCTAGTGCAGATACGCAGTATTTT	CASSPPSADTQYF
TRBV7-9	-	TRBD2	TRBJ2-1	TGTGCCAGCAGCGAGAGGCGGGAGCGCTCCTACAATGAGCAGTTCTTC	CASSERRERSYNEQFF
TRBV7-9	-	-	TRBJ2-1	TGTGCCAGCAGCTTATTCGGGGGCCGCTCCTACAATGAGCAGTTCTTC	CASSLFGGRSYNEQFF
TRBV29-1	-	TRBD1	TRBJ1-2	TGCAGCGTTTACACTTACCGGGACAGGGACTCTAACTATGGCTACACCTTC	CSVYTYRDRDSNYGYTF
TRBV7-8	-	-	TRBJ2-7	TGTGCCAGCAGCCCCGCTGACGAGCAGTACTTC	CASSPADEQYF
TRBV5-4	-	-	TRBJ2-7	TGTGCCAGCAGCCGCCTCCCGGGGTTTAAAGATCACTACGAGCAGTACTTC	CASSRLPGFKDHYEQYF
TRBV11-3	-	-	TRBJ1-1	TGTGCCAGCAGCTCCTCGGGGGAAGCTTTCTTT	CASSSSGEAFF
TRBV15	-	-	TRBJ2-7	TGTGCCACCAGCGGTTTTGGGCCTTCTAGTGGCTCCTACGAGCAGTACTTC	CATSGFGPSSGSYEQYF
TRBV6-5	-	-	TRBJ1-2	TGTGCCAGCAGTGCCCAGGGGAGGTATGGCTACACCTTC	CASSAQGRYGYTF
TRBV28	-	-	TRBJ2-7	TGTGCCAGCAGTTTAAGAGTGGGGGGTTGGGACGAGCAGTACTTC	CASSLRVGGWDEQYF
TRBV10-3	-	-	TRBJ2-7	TGTGCCATCAGTAGCTCCGGGACCCTACACGAGCAGTACTTC	CAISSSGTLHEQYF
TRBV2	-	-	TRBJ1-5	TGTGCCAGCTCGGAAGGGGGGGGCAATCAGCCCCAGCATTTT	CASSEGGGNQPQHF
TRBV2	-	TRBD2	TRBJ2-7	TGTGCCAGCAGAGATTCTAGCGGGGGGAGGTCCGAGCAGTACTTC	CASRDSSGGRSEQYF
TRBV5-4	-	TRBD1	TRBJ1-2	TGTGCCAGCAGCCCACCCGGGACAGTAAAATATGGCTACACCTTC	CASSPPGTVKYGYTF
TRBV5-6	once	-	TRBJ2-7	TGTGCCAGCAGCTTGGGAGGATACGAGCAGTACTTC	CASSLGGYEQYF
TRBV6-5	-	-	TRBJ1-2	TGTGCCAGCAGTTACTCGGCAGGACACTATGGCTACACCTTC	CASSYSAGHYGYTF
TRBV6-5	-	-	TRBJ1-1	TGTGCCAGCAGTTTCCGGACGGGAAACACTGAAGCTTTCTTT	CASSFRTGNTEAFF
TRBV27	few	-	TRBJ1-2	TGTGCCAGCAGTTTATGGAAGGGGGGCCAAGGCTACACCTTC	CASSLWKGGQGYTF
TRBV6-5	-	-	TRBJ2-7	TGTGCCAGCAGTTACTCAGCAGAGTACGAGCAGTACTTC	CASSYSAEYEQYF
TRBV7-9	-	TRBD1	TRBJ1-6	TGTGCCAGCAGGATGACAGGGCTTTATAATTCACCCCTCCACTTT	CASRMTGLYNSPLHF
TRBV15	-	-	TRBJ2-7	TGTGCCACCAGCCACAGGGATCCGAGCGAGCAGTACTTC	CATSHRDPSEQYF
TRBV6-6	-	TRBD1	TRBJ2-4	TGTGCCAGCAGCTCGGACAGGAAAAACATTCAGTACTTC	CASSSDRKNIQYF
TRBV9	-	-	TRBJ2-7	TGTGCCAACAGCGTAGGGGTCGAAGGCTACGAGCAGTACTTC	CANSVGVEGYEQYF
TRBV9	once	-	TRBJ2-3	TGTGCCAGCAGCGTAGGAAGGGGGTCAGCAGATACGCAGTATTTT	CASSVGRGSADTQYF
TRBV27	few	-	TRBJ1-5	TGTGCCAGCAGTCCGAGTTCGGGGGATAGCAATCAGCCCCAGCATTTT	CASSPSSGDSNQPQHF
TRBV7-8	-	TRBD1	TRBJ2-1	TGTGCCAGCAGCTTAGCACAGGGGATCTACAATGAGCAGTTCTTC	CASSLAQGIYNEQFF
TRBV11-3	-	-	TRBJ1-5	TGTGCCAGCAGCTTAGGTACCGGGACCCTTTATAGCAATCAGCCCCAGCATTTT	CASSLGTGTLYSNQPQHF
TRBV4-1	-	-	TRBJ2-7	TGCGCCAGCAGCCAGGACACCGGGGACTACGAGCAGTACTTC	CASSQDTGDYEQYF
TRBV2	-	TRBD2	TRBJ2-3	TGTGCCAGCAGCTCCGGGACTAGCGGGGGGGCCGGCACAGATACGCAGTATTTT	CASSSGTSGGAGTDTQYF
TRBV2	-	TRBD1	TRBJ2-3	TGTGCCACGTTTAACAGGGGTTTCACAGATACGCAGTATTTT	CATFNRGFTDTQYF
TRBV4-1	once	-	TRBJ2-1	TGCGCCAGCACCGACAGCTACAATGAGCAGTTCTTC	CASTDSYNEQFF
TRBV4-1	-	-	TRBJ2-5	TGCGCCAGCAGCCAGTGGTCCCCAGGGACCCTCCAAGAGACCCAGTACTTC	CASSQWSPGTLQETQYF
TRBV29-1	-	TRBD2	TRBJ2-7	TGCAGCGTTGAAGGCGGGGGGGCCACCTACGAGCAGTACTTC	CSVEGGGATYEQYF
TRBV2	-	TRBD1	TRBJ1-2	TGTGCCACAGGGACAGGCAGGTATGGCTACACCTTC	CATGTGRYGYTF
TRBV29-1	-	TRBD2	TRBJ2-7	TGCAGCGTTGAGAAGGGGACTAGCGGATACTACGAGCAGTACTTC	CSVEKGTSGYYEQYF
TRBV7-7	-	TRBD2	TRBJ2-3	TGTGCTAGCAGCTTAAATCTAGCGGGGGGATCAGATACGCAGTATTTT	CASSLNLAGGSDTQYF
TRBV27	-	-	TRBJ2-1	TGTGCCAGCAGTTTTGGAGCGAGGCCGAACAATGAGCAGTTCTTC	CASSFGARPNNEQFF
TRBV29-1	once	-	TRBJ2-7	TGCAGCGTTGAAATGGGTGGATCCTACGAGCAGTACTTC	CSVEMGGSYEQYF
TRBV27	once	-	TRBJ2-2	TGTGCCAGCAGTTTATCGCGCCGTCACACCGGGGAGCTGTTTTTT	CASSLSRRHTGELFF
TRBV11-2	-	TRBD1	TRBJ2-1	TGTGCCAGCAGCCGGGACAGGGGGGCCCTAAGCTCCTACAATGAGCAGTTCTTC	CASSRDRGALSSYNEQFF